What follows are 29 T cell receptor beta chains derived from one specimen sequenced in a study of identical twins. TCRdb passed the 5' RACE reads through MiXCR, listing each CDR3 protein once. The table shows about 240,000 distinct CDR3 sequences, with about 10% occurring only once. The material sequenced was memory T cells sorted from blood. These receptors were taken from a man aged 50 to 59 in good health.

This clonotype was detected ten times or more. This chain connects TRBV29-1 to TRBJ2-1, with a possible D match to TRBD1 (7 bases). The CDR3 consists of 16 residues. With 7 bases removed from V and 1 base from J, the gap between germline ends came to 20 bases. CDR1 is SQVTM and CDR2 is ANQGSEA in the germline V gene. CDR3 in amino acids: CSAGGQLLLSYNEQFF. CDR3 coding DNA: TGCAGCGCCGGGGGACAGCTCCTCCTATCCTACAATGAGCAGTTCTTC.

As DNA, the CDR3 is TGTGCCTGGAGTGTACGTCAGGTCCCCGAGCAGTACTTC. Its protein product is CAWSVRQVPEQYF. The chain joins TRBV30 to TRBJ2-7, with D unresolved. The CDR3 extends over 13 amino acids. Looked up from germline, CDR1 is GTSNPN and CDR2 is SVGIG (reference sequence). V dropped 0 bases and J dropped 6 bases, with 12 bases sitting between them. Full variable domain (rest looked up from reference TRBV30 and TRBJ2-7): SQTIHQWPATLVQPVGSPLSLECTVEGTSNPNLYWYRQAAGRGLQLLFYSVGIGQISSEVPQNLSASRPQDRQFILSSKKLLLSDSGFYLCAWSVRQVPEQYFGPGTRLTVT.

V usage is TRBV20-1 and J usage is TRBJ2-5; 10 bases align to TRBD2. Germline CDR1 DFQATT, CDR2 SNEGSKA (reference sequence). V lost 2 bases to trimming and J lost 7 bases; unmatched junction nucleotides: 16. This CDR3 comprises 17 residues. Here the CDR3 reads CSARSLLAGEGLGTQYF. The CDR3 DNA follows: TGCAGTGCTAGATCACTTCTAGCGGGAGAAGGCCTGGGGACCCAGTACTTC.

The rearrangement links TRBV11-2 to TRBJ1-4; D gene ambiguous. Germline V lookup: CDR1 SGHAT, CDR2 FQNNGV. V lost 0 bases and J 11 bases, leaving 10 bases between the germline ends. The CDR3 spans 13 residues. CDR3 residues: CASSLDRRGKLFF. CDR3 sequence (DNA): TGTGCCAGCAGCTTAGATCGACGAGGCAAACTGTTTTTT.

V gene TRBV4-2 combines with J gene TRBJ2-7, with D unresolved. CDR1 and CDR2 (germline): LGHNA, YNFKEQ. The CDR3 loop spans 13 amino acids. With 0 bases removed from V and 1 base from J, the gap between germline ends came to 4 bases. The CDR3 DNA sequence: TGTGCCAGCAGCCAAGATAGTTCCTACGAGCAGTACTTC. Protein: CASSQDSSYEQYF.

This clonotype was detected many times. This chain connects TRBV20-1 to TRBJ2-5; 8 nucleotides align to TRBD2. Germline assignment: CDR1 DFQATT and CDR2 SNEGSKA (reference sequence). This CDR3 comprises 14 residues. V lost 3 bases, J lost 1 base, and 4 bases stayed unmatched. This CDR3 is CSARGTSLQETQYF. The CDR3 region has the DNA TGCAGTGCTAGGGGGACTAGTCTCCAAGAGACCCAGTACTTC.

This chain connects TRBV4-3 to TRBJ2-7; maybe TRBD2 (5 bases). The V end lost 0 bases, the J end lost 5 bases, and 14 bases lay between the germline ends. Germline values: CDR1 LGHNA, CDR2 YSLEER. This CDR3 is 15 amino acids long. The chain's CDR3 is CASSQDLGLGDEQYF. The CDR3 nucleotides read TGCGCCAGCAGCCAAGATTTAGGACTTGGGGACGAGCAGTACTTC.

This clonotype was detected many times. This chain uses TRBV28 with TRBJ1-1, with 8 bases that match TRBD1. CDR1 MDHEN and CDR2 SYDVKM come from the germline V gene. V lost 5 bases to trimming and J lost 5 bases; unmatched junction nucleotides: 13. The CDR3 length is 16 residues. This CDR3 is CASSPHHQGAPTEAFF. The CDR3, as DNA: TGTGCCAGCAGTCCCCATCACCAGGGGGCGCCGACTGAAGCTTTCTTT. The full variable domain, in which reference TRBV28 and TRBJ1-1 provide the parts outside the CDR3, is DVKVTQSSRYLVKRTGEKVFLECVQDMDHENMFWYRQDPGLGLRLIYFSYDVKMKEKGDIPEGYSVSREKKERFSLILESASTNQTSMYLCASSPHHQGAPTEAFFGQGTRLTVV.

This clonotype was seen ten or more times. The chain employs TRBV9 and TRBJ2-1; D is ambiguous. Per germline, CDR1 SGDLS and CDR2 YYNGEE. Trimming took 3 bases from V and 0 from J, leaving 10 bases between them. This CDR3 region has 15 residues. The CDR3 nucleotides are TGTGCCAGCAGCGCCCTATCGAGCTCCTACAATGAGCAGTTCTTC. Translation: CASSALSSSYNEQFF.

Here the CDR3 reads CASSEYGQETQYF. DNA of the CDR3: TGTGCCAGCAGTGAATATGGTCAAGAGACCCAGTACTTC. The chain combines TRBV25-1 with TRBJ2-5; the D is unclear. The CDR3 extends over 13 amino acids. V dropped 0 bases and J dropped 2 bases, with 4 bases sitting between them. CDR1 is MGHDK, CDR2 SYGVNS, per germline.

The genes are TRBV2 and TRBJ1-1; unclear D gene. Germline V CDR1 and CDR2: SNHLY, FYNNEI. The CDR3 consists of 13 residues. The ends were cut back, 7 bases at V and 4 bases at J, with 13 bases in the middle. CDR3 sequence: CASKPWRSTEAFF. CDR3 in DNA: TGTGCCAGCAAACCTTGGCGAAGCACTGAAGCTTTCTTT.

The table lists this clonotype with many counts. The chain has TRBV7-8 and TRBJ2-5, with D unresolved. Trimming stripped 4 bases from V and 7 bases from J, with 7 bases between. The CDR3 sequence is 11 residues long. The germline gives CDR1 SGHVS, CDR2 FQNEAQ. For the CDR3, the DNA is TGTGCCAGCAGCTGGACCGGGACCCAGTACTTC. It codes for CASSWTGTQYF.

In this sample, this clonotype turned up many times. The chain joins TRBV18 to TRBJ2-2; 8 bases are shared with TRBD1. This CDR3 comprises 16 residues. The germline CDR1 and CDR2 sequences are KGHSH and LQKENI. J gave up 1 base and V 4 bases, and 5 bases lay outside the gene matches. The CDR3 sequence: CASSLTTGVNTGELFF. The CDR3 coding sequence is TGTGCCAGCTCACTAACGACAGGGGTGAACACCGGGGAGCTGTTTTTT.

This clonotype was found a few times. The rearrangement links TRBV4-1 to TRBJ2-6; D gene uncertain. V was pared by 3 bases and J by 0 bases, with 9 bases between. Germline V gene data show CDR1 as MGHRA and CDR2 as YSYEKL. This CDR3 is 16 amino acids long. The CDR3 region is CASSQSTNSGANVLTF. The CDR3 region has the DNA TGCGCCAGCAGCCAGAGCACAAACTCTGGGGCCAACGTCCTGACTTTC.

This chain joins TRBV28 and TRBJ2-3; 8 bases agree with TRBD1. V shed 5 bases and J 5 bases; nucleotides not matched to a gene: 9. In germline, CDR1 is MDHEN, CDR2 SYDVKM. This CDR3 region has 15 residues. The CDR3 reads CASSPMDRVRDTQYF. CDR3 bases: TGTGCCAGCAGTCCCATGGACAGGGTACGAGATACGCAGTATTTT.

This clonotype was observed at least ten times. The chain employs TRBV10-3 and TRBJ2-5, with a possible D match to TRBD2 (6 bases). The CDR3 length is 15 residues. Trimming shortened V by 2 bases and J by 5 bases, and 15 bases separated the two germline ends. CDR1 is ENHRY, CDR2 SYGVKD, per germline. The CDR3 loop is CAISEGHGRTETQYF. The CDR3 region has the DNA TGTGCCATCAGTGAGGGCCATGGGAGGACGGAGACCCAGTACTTC.

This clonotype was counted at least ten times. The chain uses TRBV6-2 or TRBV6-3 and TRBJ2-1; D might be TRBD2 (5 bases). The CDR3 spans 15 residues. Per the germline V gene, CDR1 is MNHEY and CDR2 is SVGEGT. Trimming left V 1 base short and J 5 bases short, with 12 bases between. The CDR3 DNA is TGTGCCAGCAGTTACTGGGCTAGCCGAAACAATGAGCAGTTCTTC. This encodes CASSYWASRNNEQFF.

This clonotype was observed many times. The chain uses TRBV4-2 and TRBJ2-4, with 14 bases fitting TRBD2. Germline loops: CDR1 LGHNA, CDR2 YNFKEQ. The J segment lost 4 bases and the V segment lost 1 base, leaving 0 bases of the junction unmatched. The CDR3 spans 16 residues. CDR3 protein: CASSQGTSGGKNIQYF. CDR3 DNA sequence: TGTGCCAGCAGCCAAGGGACTAGCGGGGGGAAAAACATTCAGTACTTC.

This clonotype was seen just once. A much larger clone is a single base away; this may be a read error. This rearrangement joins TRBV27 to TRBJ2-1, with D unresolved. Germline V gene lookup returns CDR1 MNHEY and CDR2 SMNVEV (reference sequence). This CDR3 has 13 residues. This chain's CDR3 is CASSFLGKDERFF. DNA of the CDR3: TGTGCCAGCAGTTTTTTAGGGAAAGATGAGCGGTTCTTC.

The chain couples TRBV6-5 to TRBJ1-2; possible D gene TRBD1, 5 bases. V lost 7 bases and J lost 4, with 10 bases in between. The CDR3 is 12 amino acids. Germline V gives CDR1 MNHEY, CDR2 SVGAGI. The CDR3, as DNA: TGTGCCAGCACGCAGGGCGGCTATGGCTACACCTTC. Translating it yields CASTQGGYGYTF.

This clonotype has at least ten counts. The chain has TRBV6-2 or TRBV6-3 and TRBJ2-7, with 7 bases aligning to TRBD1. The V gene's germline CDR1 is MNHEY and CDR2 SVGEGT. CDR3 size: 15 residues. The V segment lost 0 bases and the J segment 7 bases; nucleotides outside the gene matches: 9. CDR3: CASSYSETGSSEQYF. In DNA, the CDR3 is TGTGCCAGCAGTTACTCCGAGACAGGGTCATCGGAGCAGTACTTC.

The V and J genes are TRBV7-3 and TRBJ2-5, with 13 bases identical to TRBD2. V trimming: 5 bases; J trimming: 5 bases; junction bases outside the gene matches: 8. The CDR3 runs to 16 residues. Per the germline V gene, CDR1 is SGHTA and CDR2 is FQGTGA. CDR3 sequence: CASSPGLAGFGETQYF. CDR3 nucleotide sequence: TGTGCCAGCAGCCCGGGACTAGCGGGATTCGGGGAGACCCAGTACTTC.

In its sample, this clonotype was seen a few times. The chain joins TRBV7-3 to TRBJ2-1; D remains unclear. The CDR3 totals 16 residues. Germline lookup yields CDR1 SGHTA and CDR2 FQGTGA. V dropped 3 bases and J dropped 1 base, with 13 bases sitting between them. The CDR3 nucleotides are TGTGCCAGCAGCTTTCAGTCGACACGATCCTACAATGAGCAGTTCTTC. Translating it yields CASSFQSTRSYNEQFF.

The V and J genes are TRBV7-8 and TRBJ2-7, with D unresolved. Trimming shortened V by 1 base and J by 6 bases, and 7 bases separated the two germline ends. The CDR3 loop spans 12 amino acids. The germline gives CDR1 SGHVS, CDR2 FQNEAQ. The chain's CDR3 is CASSLEAAEQYF. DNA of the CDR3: TGTGCCAGCAGCTTAGAGGCCGCCGAGCAGTACTTC.

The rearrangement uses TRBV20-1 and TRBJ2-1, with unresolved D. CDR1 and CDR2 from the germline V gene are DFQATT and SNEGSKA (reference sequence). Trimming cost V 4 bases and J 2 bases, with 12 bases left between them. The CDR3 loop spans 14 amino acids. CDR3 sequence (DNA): TGCAGTGCTAAAAGGGCGATTACCTACAATGAGCAGTTCTTC. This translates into CSAKRAITYNEQFF.

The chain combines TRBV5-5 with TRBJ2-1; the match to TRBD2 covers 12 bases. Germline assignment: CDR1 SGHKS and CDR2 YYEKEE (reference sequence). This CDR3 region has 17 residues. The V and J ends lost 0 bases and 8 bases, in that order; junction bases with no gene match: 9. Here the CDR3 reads CASSLGLTSGSWYEQFF. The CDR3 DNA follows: TGTGCCAGCAGCTTGGGCCTGACTAGCGGGAGTTGGTATGAGCAGTTCTTC.

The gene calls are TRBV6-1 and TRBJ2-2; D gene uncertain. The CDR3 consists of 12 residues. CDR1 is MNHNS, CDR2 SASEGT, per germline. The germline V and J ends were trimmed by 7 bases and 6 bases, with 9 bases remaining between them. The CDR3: CASKVIAGELFF. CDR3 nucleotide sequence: TGTGCCAGCAAGGTGATTGCCGGGGAGCTGTTTTTT.

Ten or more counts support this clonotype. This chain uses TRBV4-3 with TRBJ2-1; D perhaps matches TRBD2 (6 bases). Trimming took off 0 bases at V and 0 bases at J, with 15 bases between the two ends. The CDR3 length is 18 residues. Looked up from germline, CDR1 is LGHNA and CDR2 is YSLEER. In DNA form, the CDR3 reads TGCGCCAGCAGCCAAGAGAGAGCTAGCGTGAGCTCCTACAATGAGCAGTTCTTC. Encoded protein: CASSQERASVSSYNEQFF.

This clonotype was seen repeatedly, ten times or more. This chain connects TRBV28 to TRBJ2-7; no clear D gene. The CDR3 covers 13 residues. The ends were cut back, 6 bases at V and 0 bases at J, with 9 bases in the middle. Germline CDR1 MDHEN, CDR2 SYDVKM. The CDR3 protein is CASSTPSSYEQYF. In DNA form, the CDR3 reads TGTGCCAGCAGCACCCCGAGCTCCTACGAGCAGTACTTC.